Ten or more counts support the clone carrying this T cell receptor (beta chain). These data originate in a study of blood T cells in healthy people across ages. The use of a sample-barcoded 5' primer and a J-beta primer mix characterized a second PCR of about 7 to 12 cycles. TCRdb passed the 5' RACE reads through MiXCR, listing each CDR3 protein once. The sample has approximately 780,000 distinct CDR3 sequences; 20% to 30% are singletons. The CDR3 totals 14 residues. Per germline, CDR1 SGHAT and CDR2 FQNNGV. J gave up 7 bases and V 7 bases, and 5 bases lay outside the gene matches. Donors gave about 10 milliliters of peripheral blood apiece. The same sample was also used in a study of T cells of mothers and their children. That paper adds: Material was donated by three healthy Caucasian mothers and their six children.

The chain combines TRBV11-2 with TRBJ2-2; TRBD2 aligns across 11 bases. Input material: blood. This sequence originates from a boy younger than 18 in good health. This CDR3 reads CASNSGGEIGELFF. Written as DNA, the CDR3 is TGTGCCAGCAATAGCGGGGGGGAAATCGGGGAGCTGTTTTTT.